This T cell receptor (beta chain) is from a study of regulatory T cells in long-lasting Graves disease (dated by TCRdb to 2020 to 2022). Broadly, across the study: Persistent Graves' disease was defined as antithyroid drug treatment for over 5 years with persistently positive TSH receptor autoantibodies. A total of around 35 samples underwent TCR sequencing: some 13 from persistent and around 20 from newly diagnosed Graves' disease patients. The study was registered as a clinical trial and conducted in China. Peripheral blood TCR sequencing and RNA sequencing compared persistent Graves' disease patients with newly diagnosed Graves' disease patients. Persistent Graves' disease patients in the clinical cohort had taken antithyroid drugs for about 9.7 years on average. Study-wide findings and limitations: TRBV28, TRBJ1-2 and TRBJ2-5 were preferentially used in persistent disease, while TRBV20-1 and TRBJ2-1 were favored in newly diagnosed disease. Peripheral blood alone was examined, since thyroid tissue, which constituted the primary lesion, could not be accessed. Persistent patients shared more public clonotypes among themselves (2,741) than newly diagnosed patients did (more than 950). Compared with newly diagnosed patients, patients with persistent Graves' disease had lower TCR Shannon entropy and fewer highly expanded clones, which suggests clonal expansion. Only the TCR beta chain was sequenced and analyzed. As a limitation, the authors acknowledged that the small sample size may reduce accuracy.

This clonotype showed up many times. Its antigen target is currently unknown. Qualities for individual bases were not recorded, and no much larger clone is one base off. This specimen's time point label, per the study, means: persistent/refractory GD, antithyroid drugs over 5 years with positive TRAb. For both TCR sequencing and RNA sequencing, RNA was extracted from PBMCs using TRIzol. The diagnosis of Graves' disease followed American Thyroid Association guidelines. Patients for the study were recruited at an endocrinology department in Xi'an, China. Each patient gave roughly 8.4 milliliters of peripheral blood, collected in an EDTA anticoagulant tube. Ficoll Paque Plus density gradient separation was used to isolate PBMCs, and no further T cell sorting was done. RNA quality was checked with an Agilent 2100 Bioanalyzer and agarose gel, and concentration with a NanoDrop 2000. Preparation of the library involved multiplex PCR. The instrument was an Illumina HiSeq 4000. CDR3 regions were amplified by Arm-PCR with iRepertoire HTBI primers to construct TCR beta libraries. Gel purification was performed on PCR products prior to sequencing. Regarding the original processing steps: A total of roughly 67 TRBV and some 15 TRBJ segments were identified across samples and were used for gene usage analysis of CDR3 amino acid clonotypes. COPE and FqMerger were used to merge filtered high-quality paired reads into contigs. BLAST was used to align contigs to IMGT TRBV, TRBD and TRBJ reference genes, and CDR3 was defined according to IMGT. Highly expanded clones were defined as clonotypes with a frequency above 0.1%. Shannon entropy served as the measure of repertoire diversity, while the Gini coefficient captured V-J evenness. A clonotype found in more than one individual was treated as public. TCRdb applied fastp at Q25 and MiXCR to the public reads, then kept only in-frame beta chains. Entries are consolidated by CDR3 protein sequence, retaining the most common genes and DNA. None of the V and J calls come from the authors' own analysis; TCRdb made them. Within this sample are approximately 380,000 distinct CDR3 sequences, with about 20% of them counted one time only. The leading ten clones occupy 20% to 25% of the sample.

V lost 7 bases and J lost 5 bases, and the count of bases not matched to a germline gene is 7. The germline V gene sets CDR1 to KGHSH and CDR2 to LQKENI. From the cysteine up to the phenylalanine, the CDR3 has a length of 13 residues. Only CDR3 DNA is held: 39 bases, read in frame from base 1. The V and J genes are TRBV18 and TRBJ2-7, with 8 junctional bases fitting TRBD1. The TCR comes from a female donor with Graves disease. Sequenced here: peripheral blood mononuclear cells (PBMCs), sampled when the disease was refractory, from a patient treated with antithyroid drugs. Here is the DNA: TGTGCCAGCTGTTGGACAGGGACCGACGAGCAGTACTTC. Its coded protein is CASCWTGTDEQYF.